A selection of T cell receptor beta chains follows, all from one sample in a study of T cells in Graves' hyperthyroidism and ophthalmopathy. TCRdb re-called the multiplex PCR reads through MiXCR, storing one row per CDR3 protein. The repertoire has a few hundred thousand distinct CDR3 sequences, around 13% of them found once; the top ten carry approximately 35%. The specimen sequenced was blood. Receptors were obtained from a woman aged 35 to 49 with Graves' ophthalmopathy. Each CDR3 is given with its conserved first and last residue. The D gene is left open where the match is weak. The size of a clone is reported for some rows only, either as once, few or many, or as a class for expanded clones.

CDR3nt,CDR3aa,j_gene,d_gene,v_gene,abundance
TGTGCCAGCAGTTACGGGCAGGGCCGACCTGGCGAGCAGTACTTC,CASSYGQGRPGEQYF,TRBJ2-7,NA,TRBV6-2/TRBV6-3,many
TGCAATGGGACTCCAGACAGGCCCTACGAGCAGTACTTC,CNGTPDRPYEQYF,TRBJ2-7,NA,TRBV20-1,many
TGTGCCAGCGGTGATCACGGGAACATTCAGTACTTC,CASGDHGNIQYF,TRBJ2-4,NA,TRBV2,few
TGTGCCAGCAGTGTCGGGACAGGGAAAGAGACCCAGTACTTC,CASSVGTGKETQYF,TRBJ2-5,TRBD1,TRBV25-1,many
TGCAGTGTTCCGACTAGCGGGAGACGGTACGAGCAGTACTTC,CSVPTSGRRYEQYF,TRBJ2-7,TRBD2,TRBV20-1,many
TGCGCCAGCAGCATGTCGGACAGGGGGTGGGGGGAGCAGTACTTC,CASSMSDRGWGEQYF,TRBJ2-7,TRBD1,TRBV5-1,many
TGTGCCAGCAGTTTAAGACGAGGGGGGGAGCAGTTCTTC,CASSLRRGGEQFF,TRBJ2-1,NA,TRBV12-3/TRBV12-4,many
TGTGCCAGCAGTGAATGGGGGGGGACCGGGGAGCTGTTTTTT,CASSEWGGTGELFF,TRBJ2-2,TRBD2,TRBV25-1,NA
TGTGCCAGCAGCACGGGCCCCGCTAAGAGTAACATTCAGTACTTC,CASSTGPAKSNIQYF,TRBJ2-4,NA,TRBV7-2,many
TGTGCCACCAAGGAAACCGGGACAGGGAATGAAAAACTGTTTTTT,CATKETGTGNEKLFF,TRBJ1-4,TRBD1,TRBV19,few
TGCAGTGCTAGAGCGGGCGGGGGGCGGGAGACCCAGTACTTC,CSARAGGGRETQYF,TRBJ2-5,TRBD2,TRBV20-1,NA
TGTGCCAGCAGTTTAGCCGGACTAGCGGGGGCTGAAGAGACCCAGTACTTC,CASSLAGLAGAEETQYF,TRBJ2-5,TRBD2,TRBV12-3/TRBV12-4,many
TGTGCCAGCAGTTACTCTCCCAGCCCCTCCTACGAGCAGTACTTC,CASSYSPSPSYEQYF,TRBJ2-7,NA,TRBV6-5,many
TGTGCCACCAGCTCGATGGCGGGAGGAGGTAGTGAGCAGTTCTTC,CATSSMAGGGSEQFF,TRBJ2-1,TRBD2,TRBV24-1,many
TGTGCCATCGGTGAAAAGACCCAGTACTTC,CAIGEKTQYF,TRBJ2-5,NA,TRBV5-4,NA
TGTGCCAGCAGACCCTACGGCGGGAGGGTTCCCTCCTACGAGCAGTACTTC,CASRPYGGRVPSYEQYF,TRBJ2-7,TRBD2,TRBV6-1,many
TGCAGCGCACAAGGCGGGACCTCCTACGAGCAGTACTTC,CSAQGGTSYEQYF,TRBJ2-7,NA,TRBV29-1,NA
TGTGCCAGCAGTTTAAATAGGGGTTCAGCTTTCTTT,CASSLNRGSAFF,TRBJ1-1,NA,TRBV6-1,many
TGTGCCAGCAGCCCCATGGGTAGCGCCGCCTCCTACGAGCAGTACTTC,CASSPMGSAASYEQYF,TRBJ2-7,NA,TRBV7-6,once
TGTGCCAGCAGAACAGACGGCTCCTACAATGAGCAGTTCTTC,CASRTDGSYNEQFF,TRBJ2-1,NA,TRBV12-3/TRBV12-4,many
TGTGCCACCAGCAACCTTCCAGGGGGCTGGAGCTCCTACAATGAGCAGTTCTTC,CATSNLPGGWSSYNEQFF,TRBJ2-1,TRBD1,TRBV15,many
TGTGCCAGCAGTCGGGACAGGCACACTGAAGCTCTCTTT,CASSRDRHTEALF,TRBJ1-1,TRBD1,TRBV7-2,many
TGTGCCACCAGCAGGGACCCGTTCCGAACGGAGACCCAGTACTTC,CATSRDPFRTETQYF,TRBJ2-5,NA,TRBV15,many
TGCAGTGCTAGTCTGGCCAGTCTCGGAGAGACCCAGTACTTC,CSASLASLGETQYF,TRBJ2-5,NA,TRBV20-1,NA
TGTGCCAGCAGCACCCGGGACAGGGAGGCCACTGAAGCTTTCTTT,CASSTRDREATEAFF,TRBJ1-1,TRBD1,TRBV7-2,NA
TGTGCCATCACCGCGGATTTCATGAACACTGAAGCTTTCTTT,CAITADFMNTEAFF,TRBJ1-1,NA,TRBV10-3,many
TGTGCCAGCAGCCAATCCGGGACAGGTAATTCACCCCTCCACTTT,CASSQSGTGNSPLHF,TRBJ1-6,TRBD1,TRBV3-1,NA
TGCGCCACTGCCCGGGAAAACCTCTACAATGAGCAGTTCTTC,CATARENLYNEQFF,TRBJ2-1,NA,TRBV10-1,NA
TGTGCCAGCAACAACTACAGGGGGATTGATGGCTACACCTTC,CASNNYRGIDGYTF,TRBJ1-2,TRBD1,TRBV28,many